This section outlines one TCR beta chain sequence together with its context. This entry is derived from a study of technical replicates of blood from a few donors. Using immunoSEQ multiplex PCR, the repertoire was profiled, and TCRdb retains in-frame clones only, with some absent. The table records about 66,000 clones, around nine tenths of them present only once. This CDR3 comprises 13 residues. V was clipped by 4 bases and J by 2 bases, with 8 bases between them. The V gene's germline CDR1 is SGHNT and CDR2 YYREEE (reference sequence). Sequencing was carried out using PBMCs. This receptor was obtained from a human donor in good health. Some clones in this sample may be carry-over from other donors' samples. The rearrangement uses TRBV5-4 and TRBJ2-3, with D unresolved. CDR3 nucleotides: TGTGCCAGCAGCATGGCCTCCACAGATACGCAGTATTTT. As protein: CASSMASTDTQYF.